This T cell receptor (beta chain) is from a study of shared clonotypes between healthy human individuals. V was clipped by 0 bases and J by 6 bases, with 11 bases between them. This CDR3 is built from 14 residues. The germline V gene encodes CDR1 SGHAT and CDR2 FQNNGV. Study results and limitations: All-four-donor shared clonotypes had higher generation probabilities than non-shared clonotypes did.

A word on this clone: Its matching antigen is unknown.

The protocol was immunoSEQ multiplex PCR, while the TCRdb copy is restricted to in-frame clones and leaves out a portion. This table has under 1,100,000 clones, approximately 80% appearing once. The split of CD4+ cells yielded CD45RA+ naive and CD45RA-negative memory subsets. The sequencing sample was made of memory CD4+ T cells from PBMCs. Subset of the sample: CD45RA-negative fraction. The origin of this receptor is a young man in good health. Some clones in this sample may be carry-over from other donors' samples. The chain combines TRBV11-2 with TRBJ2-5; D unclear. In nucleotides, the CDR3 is TGTGCCAGCAGCTTAGATCGTCCGGTGAAGACCCAGTACTTC. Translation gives CASSLDRPVKTQYF.